A selection of T cell receptor beta chains follows, all from one sample in a study of OX40 agonist ivuxolimab in advanced cancers. The method was immunoSEQ multiplex PCR; TCRdb's version includes in-frame clones alone and lacks a portion of them. The data show tens of thousands of clones, under 85% seen once. The sequenced sample was CD4+ or CD8+ T cells sorted from blood, obtained in a trial of the OX40 agonist ivuxolimab. The receptors were sampled from an adult with an advanced solid tumor such as melanoma, head and neck, liver or kidney cancer. The CDR3 runs from the conserved cysteine through the conserved F or W. The order of the fields is D gene, J gene, clone size, V gene, CDR3 DNA, CDR3 protein. D genes are given only for firm matches. Clone size is stated in some rows and not others, as once, few, many or a class when expanded.

>TRBD2|TRBJ2-2|.|TRBV6-6
TGTGCCAGCAGTTACCTAGCTAGCGGGGGAACCGGGGAGCTGTTTTTT
CASSYLASGGTGELFF
>.|TRBJ1-6|.|TRBV18
TGTGCCAGCTCACCCGGAGCCTTTGGGGATTCACCCCTCCACTTT
CASSPGAFGDSPLHF
>TRBD1|TRBJ2-7|.|TRBV4-3
TGCGCCAGCAGCCAAGATGCGGCAGGGGGCTACGAGCAGTACTTC
CASSQDAAGGYEQYF
>.|TRBJ2-1|.|TRBV27
TGTGCCAGCAGTCAATCTTCTGCTTCCTACAATGAGCAGTTCTTC
CASSQSSASYNEQFF
>.|TRBJ1-5|once|TRBV6-5
TGTGCCAGCCTAGACAGAGCTTATAGCAATCAGCCCCAGCATTTT
CASLDRAYSNQPQHF
>.|TRBJ2-3|.|TRBV7-2
TGTGCCAGCAGCTTAGCTAGGGATAATACGCAGTATTTT
CASSLARDNTQYF
>.|TRBJ2-3|few|TRBV6-5
TGTGCCTCCCGGTTGGGAGGAATGGGTACGCAGTATTTT
CASRLGGMGTQYF
>.|TRBJ2-5|.|TRBV30
TGTGCCTGCCAGTCCGGGGCAGGGATGGTAGAGACCCAGTACTTC
CACQSGAGMVETQYF
>TRBD1|TRBJ1-1|.|TRBV28
TGTGCCAGCAGCGCCGTTGGACAGGGGGTATTCACTGAAGCTTTCTTT
CASSAVGQGVFTEAFF
>.|TRBJ2-3|once|TRBV27
TGTGCCAGCAGTCGGGGGTTTATCCCCGGGGTAATGGTCCGACGCCGCACAGATACGCAGTATTTT
CASSRGFIPGVMVRRRTDTQYF
>.|TRBJ1-1|.|TRBV19
TGTGCCAGTAACGAGGGTCGGAACACTGAAGCTTTCTTT
CASNEGRNTEAFF
>.|TRBJ1-5|few|TRBV12-5
TGTGCTGTCCTGACAGGTGTGAGGGGGCCCCAGCATTTT
CAVLTGVRGPQHF
>.|TRBJ2-2|.|TRBV7-9
TGTGCCAGCAGCTTACTAAAGACCGGGGAGCTGTTTTTT
CASSLLKTGELFF
>TRBD2|TRBJ2-7|.|TRBV5-1
TGCGCCAGCAGTTCTAGCGGGGACTACGAGCAGTACTTC
CASSSSGDYEQYF
>TRBD2|TRBJ2-1|.|TRBV9
TGTGCCAGCAGCTTCGGGACTAGCGGACTACCGGGGGATGAGCAGTTCTTC
CASSFGTSGLPGDEQFF
>TRBD1|TRBJ1-2|.|TRBV28
TGTGCCAGCAGTATAGTAACACAGGGGGTTAACTATGGCTACACCTTC
CASSIVTQGVNYGYTF
>.|TRBJ2-1|.|TRBV11-3
TGTGCCAGCAGCTCCACAGATACTGAGCAGTTCTTC
CASSSTDTEQFF
>.|TRBJ1-3|.|TRBV18
TGTGCCAGCTCACCAAGTACAGGAGGGGACTCTGGAAACACCATATATTTT
CASSPSTGGDSGNTIYF
>.|TRBJ2-3|.|TRBV5-1
TGCGCCAGCAGCTTGGCCAAGACGCAGGATACGCAGTATTTT
CASSLAKTQDTQYF
>.|TRBJ2-3|.|TRBV7-2
TGTGCCAGCAGCTTGACCACGACCACAGATACGCAGTATTTT
CASSLTTTTDTQYF
>.|TRBJ2-7|.|TRBV25-1
TGTGCCAGCAGTGCAAACCAGGCAGGGGTCGAGCAGTACTTC
CASSANQAGVEQYF
>TRBD1|TRBJ1-3|.|TRBV2
TGTGCCAGTGCCGGGACAGGGAGAAACACCATATATTTT
CASAGTGRNTIYF
>.|TRBJ2-4|.|TRBV9
TGTGCCAGCAGCACGGATGGGCACATTCAGTACTTC
CASSTDGHIQYF
>TRBD2|TRBJ2-3|.|TRBV4-2
TGTGCCAGCAGCCAAGATCCGGCGGGGGGGCGGACAGATACGCAGTATTTT
CASSQDPAGGRTDTQYF
>TRBD1|TRBJ1-1|.|TRBV5-4
TGTGCCAGCAGCTTGCAAGGACAGGGAAAAGCTTTCTTT
CASSLQGQGKAFF
>.|TRBJ1-6|.|TRBV4-3
TGCGCCAGCAGCCTAAGCGGGACTCACAATTCACCCCTCCACTTT
CASSLSGTHNSPLHF
>TRBD1|TRBJ1-6|.|TRBV4-2
TGTGCCAGCAGCCAAGAAGCAGGGACAGCAAATTCACCCCTCCACTTT
CASSQEAGTANSPLHF